The source of this T cell receptor (beta chain) is a study of T cell changes during pregnancy in multiple sclerosis. Assay used: immunoSEQ multiplex PCR; TCRdb lists only in-frame clones, some missing. The table shows around 45,000 clones, with more than 80% occurring only once. CDR1 and CDR2 (germline): SGDLS, YYNGEE. V shed 0 bases and J shed 0 bases, with 10 bases lying between them. CDR3 size: 16 residues. The chain uses TRBV9 and TRBJ2-1; TRBD1 is a possible D gene (5 bases). The receptor's source is a female donor with multiple sclerosis, enrolled in a pregnancy study. Source: CD8+ T cells from peripheral blood mononuclear cells, taken in the second trimester of pregnancy. CDR3 DNA sequence: TGTGCCAGCAGCGTAGGAGGCACAGGCTCCTACAATGAGCAGTTCTTC. This encodes CASSVGGTGSYNEQFF.